This T cell receptor beta chain was retrieved from a study of T cell changes during pregnancy in multiple sclerosis (dated by TCRdb to between 2017 and 2020). Study-wide context: The study examined how the T cell repertoire changed over the course of pregnancy in women with multiple sclerosis.

With regard to this clone: Its antigen is unknown. Nothing much larger sits one base from this clone, and base qualities are not available.

The library was made by the immunoSEQ multiplex PCR assay. The immuneACCESS repertoire file appears here via TCRdb, limited to in-frame rearrangements. These files lack a portion of the clones; in checked studies, under half of the deficit traces to unresolved V genes, and the cause of the others is not known. In all, the sample holds fewer than 55,000 clones, and around 94% of those were seen once. The top ten hold 1.3% of the sample. Its CDR3 holds 15 amino acids, cysteine through phenylalanine. The only DNA kept is the CDR3, 45 bases in frame from the first base. V and J are trimmed by 0 bases and 1 base, and the gene matches miss 3 bases of the junction. The germline V gene encodes CDR1 SGDLS and CDR2 YYNGEE.

The receptor chain draws on TRBV9 and TRBJ2-7; the junction holds 8 bases that match TRBD2. Sequencing was carried out using peripheral blood. This clonotype was sampled from a female donor with multiple sclerosis, enrolled in a pregnancy study. The CDR3 is CASSVAGLGSYEQYF. The sequenced DNA is TGTGCCAGCAGCGTAGCGGGACTAGGGTCCTACGAGCAGTACTTC.